A selection of T cell receptor beta chains follows, all from one sample in a study of T-cell memory formation after mild COVID-19. TCRdb independently ran MiXCR on the 5' RACE reads; one entry per CDR3 protein. The table has roughly 480,000 distinct CDR3 sequences, approximately 23% seen once. Sequenced sample: PBMCs or a T cell subset sorted from them (not recorded which). The receptor source for this set is an adult woman who had mild COVID-19 (a few samples of this study predate the infection). Cell type and time point are not known. Both conserved end residues are part of each CDR3. A D gene is named only where the DNA matches it firmly. Expanded clones are given a class, and other clones once, few, many or no size at all.

CDR3: CASREGTTNSYEQYF; DNA: TGTGCCAGCAGGGAAGGGACTACAAACTCCTACGAGCAGTACTTC; length: 15; size: NA; V: TRBV2; J: TRBJ2-7; D: TRBD2
CDR3: CASSLEGQGLGYTF; DNA: TGTGCCAGCAGCTTAGAGGGACAGGGGTTAGGCTACACCTTC; length: 14; size: NA; V: TRBV11-2; J: TRBJ1-2; D: TRBD1
CDR3: CASSFQGGDRTEAFF; DNA: TGCGCCAGCAGCTTTCAGGGGGGGGATCGCACTGAAGCTTTCTTT; length: 15; size: NA; V: TRBV5-1; J: TRBJ1-1; D: TRBD1
CDR3: CASSLDGTASYEQYF; DNA: TGTGCCAGCAGCTTGGACGGGACAGCCTCCTACGAGCAGTACTTC; length: 15; size: NA; V: TRBV5-4; J: TRBJ2-7; D: TRBD1
CDR3: CASSTGQGGGETQYF; DNA: TGTGCCAGTAGTACCGGACAGGGCGGCGGAGAGACCCAGTACTTC; length: 15; size: NA; V: TRBV19; J: TRBJ2-5; D: TRBD1
CDR3: CASTDRGREQFF; DNA: TGTGCCAGCACTGACAGGGGGCGAGAGCAGTTCTTC; length: 12; size: NA; V: TRBV6-2/TRBV6-3; J: TRBJ2-1; D: TRBD1
CDR3: CASSKGQATDTQYF; DNA: TGCGCCAGCAGCAAGGGACAGGCGACAGATACGCAGTATTTT; length: 14; size: NA; V: TRBV5-1; J: TRBJ2-3; D: TRBD1
CDR3: CSAKQDDNEQFF; DNA: TGCAGCGCCAAACAGGACGACAATGAGCAGTTCTTC; length: 12; size: NA; V: TRBV29-1; J: TRBJ2-1; D: NA
CDR3: CASSLSRDRGADTQYF; DNA: TGTGCCAGCAGTTTAAGCCGGGACAGGGGCGCAGATACGCAGTATTTT; length: 16; size: NA; V: TRBV12-3/TRBV12-4; J: TRBJ2-3; D: TRBD1
CDR3: CASSLGGPNTEAFF; DNA: TGTGCCAGCAGCCTCGGGGGACCGAACACTGAAGCTTTCTTT; length: 14; size: few; V: TRBV27; J: TRBJ1-1; D: NA
CDR3: CASSRVEDTDTQYF; DNA: TGTGCCAGCAGCCGCGTAGAGGACACAGATACGCAGTATTTT; length: 14; size: NA; V: TRBV3-1; J: TRBJ2-3; D: NA
CDR3: CASRRDRDYQPQHF; DNA: TGTGCCAGCAGGCGCGACAGGGATTATCAGCCCCAGCATTTT; length: 14; size: few; V: TRBV6-5; J: TRBJ1-5; D: TRBD1
CDR3: CATSDLAFTDTQYF; DNA: TGTGCCACCAGTGATTTGGCCTTCACAGATACGCAGTATTTT; length: 14; size: NA; V: TRBV24-1; J: TRBJ2-3; D: NA
CDR3: CASSQVSGKDEQYF; DNA: TGTGCCAGCAGCCAAGTCTCAGGGAAGGACGAGCAGTACTTC; length: 14; size: many; V: TRBV3-1; J: TRBJ2-7; D: NA
CDR3: CASSSGLAGGPYTGELFF; DNA: TGTGCCAGCAGCTCGGGACTAGCGGGAGGGCCTTACACCGGGGAGCTGTTTTTT; length: 18; size: few; V: TRBV7-8; J: TRBJ2-2; D: TRBD2
CDR3: CASSLAVASAGQGYNEQFF; DNA: TGTGCCAGCAGCTTAGCGGTAGCCTCCGCGGGACAGGGCTACAATGAGCAGTTCTTC; length: 19; size: few; V: TRBV7-9; J: TRBJ2-1; D: TRBD1
CDR3: CASSPRVEGAPGAFF; DNA: TGTGCCAGCAGTCCACGCGTCGAAGGGGCCCCAGGAGCTTTCTTT; length: 15; size: few; V: TRBV6-5; J: TRBJ1-1; D: NA
CDR3: CASNPAQGGFQETQYF; DNA: TGCGCCAGCAACCCGGCACAGGGAGGCTTCCAAGAGACCCAGTACTTC; length: 16; size: few; V: TRBV5-1; J: TRBJ2-5; D: NA
CDR3: CASSYSIYGSNTEAFF; DNA: TGTGCCAGCAGTTACTCGATTTACGGATCCAACACTGAAGCTTTCTTT; length: 16; size: once; V: TRBV6-5; J: TRBJ1-1; D: NA
CDR3: CASSVAPGNQPQHF; DNA: TGTGCCAGCAGCGTAGCTCCAGGGAATCAGCCCCAGCATTTT; length: 14; size: NA; V: TRBV9; J: TRBJ1-5; D: NA
CDR3: CASSASDSSEAFF; DNA: TGTGCCAGCAGCGCCTCCGACAGCTCTGAAGCTTTCTTT; length: 13; size: few; V: TRBV9; J: TRBJ1-1; D: NA
CDR3: CASSPGLAVVEQFF; DNA: TGTGCCAGCAGCCCGGGACTAGCGGTTGTTGAGCAGTTCTTC; length: 14; size: few; V: TRBV9; J: TRBJ2-1; D: TRBD2
CDR3: CASTPTALGEQYF; DNA: TGTGCCAGCACCCCGACAGCCCTGGGCGAGCAGTACTTC; length: 13; size: NA; V: TRBV12-3/TRBV12-4; J: TRBJ2-7; D: NA
CDR3: CASHSWTANYGYTF; DNA: TGTGCCAGCCACTCTTGGACGGCCAACTATGGCTACACCTTC; length: 14; size: few; V: TRBV2; J: TRBJ1-2; D: NA
CDR3: CSVGSSGNTIYF; DNA: TGCAGCGTTGGCAGCTCTGGAAACACCATATATTTT; length: 12; size: NA; V: TRBV29-1; J: TRBJ1-3; D: NA
CDR3: CASSLLALRETQYF; DNA: TGTGCCAGCAGTTTACTAGCCCTGCGAGAGACCCAGTACTTC; length: 14; size: few; V: TRBV12-3/TRBV12-4; J: TRBJ2-5; D: NA
CDR3: CASSARLALEGANYEQYF; DNA: TGTGCCAGCAGCGCTCGACTCGCCCTCGAGGGGGCTAATTACGAGCAGTACTTC; length: 18; size: NA; V: TRBV7-9; J: TRBJ2-7; D: TRBD1
CDR3: CASTPRDTYEQYF; DNA: TGTGCCAGCACCCCTCGAGACACCTACGAGCAGTACTTC; length: 13; size: NA; V: TRBV7-9; J: TRBJ2-7; D: NA
CDR3: CASSLAGATGGETQYF; DNA: TGTGCCAGCAGCTTAGCGGGGGCCACGGGTGGAGAGACCCAGTACTTC; length: 16; size: many; V: TRBV7-9; J: TRBJ2-5; D: NA
CDR3: CASSQDQGQGWEQYF; DNA: TGTGCCAGCAGCCAAGATCAGGGACAGGGATGGGAGCAGTACTTC; length: 15; size: NA; V: TRBV4-2; J: TRBJ2-7; D: TRBD1
CDR3: CAISGAGRGETQYF; DNA: TGTGCCATCAGTGGGGCAGGGAGGGGAGAGACCCAGTACTTC; length: 14; size: NA; V: TRBV10-3; J: TRBJ2-5; D: TRBD2
CDR3: CASSRPAGSISSYNEQFF; DNA: TGCGCCAGCAGCCGACCAGCGGGATCGATCAGCTCCTACAATGAGCAGTTCTTC; length: 18; size: few; V: TRBV5-1; J: TRBJ2-1; D: TRBD2
CDR3: CASSLKGGPYGYTF; DNA: TGTGCCAGCAGCTTAAAGGGGGGACCCTATGGCTACACCTTC; length: 14; size: few; V: TRBV7-9; J: TRBJ1-2; D: NA
CDR3: CASSIDRPNYGYTF; DNA: TGTGCCAGTAGTATAGATCGACCCAACTATGGCTACACCTTC; length: 14; size: NA; V: TRBV19; J: TRBJ1-2; D: NA
CDR3: CASSVGSQGNEQYF; DNA: TGTGCCAGCAGCGTAGGGTCACAGGGAAACGAGCAGTACTTC; length: 14; size: many; V: TRBV9; J: TRBJ2-7; D: NA
CDR3: CASSQDLGLLAGGYTDTQYF; DNA: TGCGCCAGCAGCCAAGACTTGGGTCTGCTAGCGGGGGGTTACACAGATACGCAGTATTTT; length: 20; size: few; V: TRBV4-1; J: TRBJ2-3; D: TRBD2
CDR3: CSAASGDTQYF; DNA: TGCAGTGCCGCCTCGGGAGATACGCAGTATTTT; length: 11; size: NA; V: TRBV20-1; J: TRBJ2-3; D: NA